Below, one TCR beta chain is given with its context. Primers: 60 Vbeta forward and 13 Jbeta reverse. Data came from immunoSEQ multiplex PCR; TCRdb stores just in-frame clones and leaves some out. This sample's table has about 75,000 clones. Trimming pared 0 bases from V and 14 bases from J, leaving 11 bases between. Germline values: CDR1 MNHEY, CDR2 SVGAGI. This CDR3 spans 13 amino acids. The data stem from a study of cytomegalovirus exposure and HLA in healthy donors. Overall study context: Samples from HLA-typed donors yielded about 85 million unique TCRs in an early data release.

This clonotype was sampled from a man aged 18 to 35 in good health and CMV-seropositive. Specimen: PBMCs. The chain joins TRBV6-5 to TRBJ1-6, with a possible D match to TRBD1 (6 bases). CDR3 bases: TGTGCCAGCAGTTACTCACAGGGTTTGGCCCTCCACTTT. Translated, it gives CASSYSQGLALHF.